This T cell receptor beta chain was obtained from a study of T cell responses to AZD1222 COVID-19 vaccine. Study findings and constraints: Samples come after the peak T cell response, not at day 14.

TCRdb keeps only in-frame clones here, not all; method: immunoSEQ multiplex PCR. Of tens of thousands of clones in the sample, around 80% are singletons; the top ten hold 20% to 25%. About this clone itself: Its antigen is not identified.

The CDR3 loop spans 15 amino acids. V was trimmed by 0 bases and J by 8 bases, leaving 13 bases between them. Germline V CDR1 and CDR2: KGHSH, LQKENI. The sequence was obtained from an adult in good health. The chain recombines TRBV18 with TRBJ1-4; tentatively, D is TRBD1 (6 bases). The source material was peripheral blood, sampled on day 0 of MenACWY control vaccination. The CDR3, as DNA: TGTGCCAGCTCACCACCGGGCAGGGGAAACGAAAAACTGTTTTTT. It specifies CASSPPGRGNEKLFF.